The 30 T cell receptor beta chains below come from one sample, sequenced in a study of spatial heterogeneity in lung cancer. Time point given: blood at routine non-recurrence follow-up after resection. TCRdb redid the calling of the 5' RACE reads with MiXCR, one entry per CDR3 protein. The table shows under 20,000 distinct CDR3 sequences, with 9% to 10% occurring only once. The input for sequencing was PBMCs, taken at follow-up. The receptor source for this set is a female donor with early-stage non-small cell lung cancer.

Regarding this clonotype: The junction departs from the called germline gene at one end, perhaps through a read error. The V gene is TRBV7-7, the J gene TRBJ1-1; D gene unclear. The germline V gene encodes CDR1 SSHAT and CDR2 FNYEAQ (reference sequence). The CDR3 loop spans 13 amino acids. CDR3 protein: CASSQGPNTEAFF. The CDR3 coding sequence is TGTGCTAGCAGCCAAGGACCGAACACTGAAGCTTTCTTT.

Many counts were recorded for this clonotype. The rearrangement uses TRBV7-9 and TRBJ2-7; the D gene is possibly TRBD2 (6 bases). V was clipped by 1 base and J by 9 bases, with 10 bases between them. Germline CDR1 SEHNR, CDR2 FQNEAQ (reference sequence). This CDR3 comprises 12 residues. The CDR3 sequence is CASSLGGLSQYF. CDR3 DNA: TGTGCCAGCAGCTTAGGGGGACTTTCGCAGTACTTC.

This clonotype was counted many times. The J gene is TRBJ2-1, the V gene TRBV11-2; D is possibly TRBD1 (7 bases). The CDR3 consists of 15 residues. CDR1 SGHAT and CDR2 FQNNGV come from the germline V gene. V was cut by 2 bases and J by 5 bases, with 13 bases left in between. The CDR3 region has the DNA TGTGCCAGCAGCTTATGGAGGGGGCCTAACAATGAGCAGTTCTTC. This translates into CASSLWRGPNNEQFF.

This clonotype was counted ten times or more. CDR3 sequence reads: CAISETGLAGGRNEQFF. DNA of the CDR3: TGTGCCATCAGTGAAACCGGACTAGCGGGGGGGCGGAATGAGCAGTTCTTC. This chain uses TRBV10-3 with TRBJ2-1; 15 bases are shared with TRBD2. This CDR3 region has 17 residues. Trimming cost V 3 bases and J 7 bases; bases outside gene matches: 7. The germline CDR1 and CDR2 sequences are ENHRY and SYGVKD.

This clonotype was counted ten times or more. This chain links TRBV11-1 with TRBJ2-5; TRBD2 agrees at 9 bases. Losses at the gene ends were 3 bases for V and 5 bases for J; bases not matched to a gene: 4. Looked up from germline, CDR1 is SGHAT and CDR2 is FQDESV (reference sequence). The CDR3 is made up of 14 amino acids. Here the CDR3 DNA reads TGTGCCAGCAGCTTTAGCGGGAGTACGGAGACCCAGTACTTC. Its translation is CASSFSGSTETQYF. Full variable domain (outside the CDR3, taken from reference TRBV11-1 and TRBJ2-5): EAEVAQSPRYKITEKSQAVAFWCDPISGHATLYWYRQILGQGPELLVQFQDESVVDDSQLPKDRFSAERLKGVDSTLKIQPAELGDSAMYLCASSFSGSTETQYFGPGTRLLVL.

This clonotype was picked up many times. The rearrangement joins TRBV11-2 to TRBJ2-1, with 14 bases that match TRBD2. The germline gives CDR1 SGHAT, CDR2 FQNNGV. The CDR3 extends over 16 amino acids. J lost 12 bases, V lost 2 bases, and 9 bases had no gene match. CDR3: CASSLLGTSGRVGQFF. DNA of the CDR3: TGTGCCAGCAGCTTACTCGGGACTAGCGGGAGAGTTGGGCAGTTCTTC.

This clonotype was counted at least ten times. V usage is TRBV7-6 and J usage is TRBJ2-5; D is undetermined. Germline V gene lookup returns CDR1 SGHVS and CDR2 FNYEAQ. The CDR3 sequence is 13 residues long. V was clipped by 5 bases and J by 5 bases, with 12 bases between them. The CDR3 reads CASSPAPQETQYF. CDR3 nucleotides: TGTGCCAGCAGCCCCGCCCCTCAGGAGACCCAGTACTTC. Full variable domain (outside the CDR3, taken from reference TRBV7-6 and TRBJ2-5): GAGVSQSPRYKVTKRGQDVALRCDPISGHVSLYWYRQALGQGPEFLTYFNYEAQQDKSGLPNDRFSAERPEGSISTLTIQRTEQRDSAMYRCASSPAPQETQYFGPGTRLLVL.

This clonotype has only a few counts. The V gene is TRBV21-1, the J gene TRBJ2-5; the tabulated D call, TRBD1, remains unverified against the DNA. TRBV21-1 is noted as a pseudogene. The length of the CDR3 is 16 residues. The DNA for the CDR3 is TGTGCCAGCAGCAAAGAAAGGGAACAGGAGCAAGAGACCCAGTACTTC. Protein sequence: CASSKEREQEQETQYF.

This clonotype was picked up a small number of times. V usage is TRBV5-4 and J usage is TRBJ2-7; TRBD1 matches at 8 bases. The germline V gene encodes CDR1 SGHNT and CDR2 YYREEE (reference sequence). The junction had 7 bases not matched to a gene; V was cut back by 4 bases and J by 1 base. The length of the CDR3 is 15 residues. CDR3 in amino acids: CASSRGQGQSYEQYF. CDR3 bases: TGTGCCAGCAGCCGAGGACAGGGACAGTCCTACGAGCAGTACTTC.

This clonotype was seen repeatedly, ten times or more. The chain links TRBV7-9 to TRBJ2-3, with TRBD2 identical over 8 bases. Germline values: CDR1 SEHNR, CDR2 FQNEAQ (reference sequence). This CDR3 is built from 13 residues. The ends lost 5 bases at V and 14 bases at J; junction bases unmatched: 12. The CDR3 reads CASSPGLARAPYF. For the CDR3, the DNA is TGTGCCAGCAGCCCAGGACTAGCCAGGGCCCCGTATTTT.

The table lists this clonotype with a count of one. This chain joins TRBV5-1 and TRBJ2-2, with a possible D match to TRBD2 (6 bases). This CDR3 is built from 15 residues. From germline, CDR1 is SGHRS and CDR2 YFSETQ. The germline V and J ends were trimmed by 4 bases and 0 bases, with 10 bases remaining between them. CDR3 coding DNA: TGCGCCAGCAGCCCGGGGGTCACGAACACCGGGGAGCTGTTTTTT. It specifies CASSPGVTNTGELFF.

This clonotype was counted many times. The chain employs TRBV6-2 or TRBV6-3 and TRBJ2-1; no clear D gene. Per germline, CDR1 MNHEY and CDR2 SVGEGT. V lost 7 bases to trimming and J lost 9 bases, with 19 bases between them. This CDR3 spans 14 amino acids. This CDR3 is CASTLGPGRVEQFF. CDR3 in DNA: TGTGCCAGCACTTTGGGCCCTGGGCGTGTTGAGCAGTTCTTC.

This clonotype was counted ten times or more. This chain uses TRBV6-2 or TRBV6-3 with TRBJ2-3; the D is unclear. CDR3 length equals 13 residues. The V end lost 8 bases, the J end lost 2 bases, and 11 bases lay between the germline ends. Germline CDR1 reads MNHEY; CDR2 reads SVGEGT. The CDR3 sequence is CASRQIYTDTQYF. DNA of the CDR3: TGTGCCAGCCGGCAGATCTACACAGATACGCAGTATTTT.

This clonotype was recorded at least ten times. This chain joins TRBV11-2 and TRBJ2-7, with a possible D match to TRBD2 (5 bases). Trimming took off 2 bases at V and 7 bases at J, with 6 bases between the two ends. Per germline, CDR1 SGHAT and CDR2 FQNNGV. This CDR3 comprises 11 residues. CDR3 protein: CASSLQREQYF. DNA of the CDR3: TGTGCCAGCAGCTTACAGCGGGAGCAGTACTTC. The full variable domain, completed using reference TRBV11-2 and TRBJ2-7, is EAGVAQSPRYKIIEKRQSVAFWCNPISGHATLYWYQQILGQGPKLLIQFQNNGVVDDSQLPKDRFSAERLKGVDSTLKIQPAKLEDSAVYLCASSLQREQYFGPGTRLTVT.

Many counts were recorded for this clonotype. The rearrangement uses TRBV20-1 and TRBJ2-5; 8 nucleotides line up with TRBD1. Germline V gene sequence: CDR1 DFQATT, CDR2 SNEGSKA (reference sequence). This CDR3 is built from 14 residues. V dropped 2 bases and J dropped 0; count of bases not matched to a gene: 2. CDR3 in DNA: TGCAGTGCTAGACCGGACAGGGACCAAGAGACCCAGTACTTC. This gives the protein CSARPDRDQETQYF.

This clonotype was detected many times. The chain joins TRBV3-1 to TRBJ2-1, with 7 positions matching TRBD1. The ends lost 7 bases at V and 6 bases at J; junction bases unmatched: 9. In germline, CDR1 is LGHDT, CDR2 YNNKEL (reference sequence). The CDR3 loop spans 14 amino acids. CDR3 sequence: CASTRQGSGNEQFF. The DNA for the CDR3 is TGTGCCAGCACCAGACAGGGATCGGGCAATGAGCAGTTCTTC.

This clonotype is medium-sized in the sample. The chain links TRBV12-3 or TRBV12-4 to TRBJ1-5; 8 nucleotides agree with TRBD1. This CDR3 has 12 amino acids. The V and J ends lost 6 bases and 11 bases, in that order; junction bases with no gene match: 6. Here the CDR3 DNA reads TGTGCCAGCAGCCAGACAGGGGCGTCCCAGCATTTT. Translating it yields CASSQTGASQHF.

This clonotype was seen only a few times. The chain is built from TRBV6-5 and TRBJ1-4; 9 positions match TRBD1. CDR1 and CDR2 from the germline V gene are MNHEY and SVGAGI. This CDR3 is built from 13 residues. Losses at the gene ends were 6 bases for V and 10 bases for J; bases not matched to a gene: 6. CDR3 DNA: TGTGCCAGCAGGGAACAGGGGGCGAGAAAACTGTTTTTT. It codes for CASREQGARKLFF.

This chain joins TRBV11-2 and TRBJ1-6; D gene unclear. The CDR3 is 15 residues long. V shed 0 bases and J shed 2 bases, with 5 bases lying between them. CDR1 SGHAT and CDR2 FQNNGV come from the germline V gene. The CDR3 region is CASSLDPAYNSPLHF. The CDR3, as DNA: TGTGCCAGCAGCTTAGATCCGGCCTATAATTCACCCCTCCACTTT.

This clonotype has ten or more counts. The genes are TRBV18 and TRBJ2-7; D remains ambiguous. With 3 bases removed from V and 3 bases from J, the gap between germline ends came to 6 bases. Germline values: CDR1 KGHSH, CDR2 LQKENI. The CDR3 is made up of 12 amino acids. This chain's CDR3 is CASSPADYEQYF. DNA of the CDR3: TGTGCCAGCTCACCGGCGGACTACGAGCAGTACTTC.

This clonotype was seen ten or more times. CDR3: CASNRDRGRYEQYF. CDR3 in DNA: TGTGCCAGCAACCGAGACAGGGGGAGGTACGAGCAGTACTTC. This chain joins TRBV6-1 and TRBJ2-7; 9 nucleotides match TRBD1. The CDR3 totals 14 residues. Trimming cost V 7 bases and J 4 bases; bases outside gene matches: 8. Germline CDR1 MNHNS, CDR2 SASEGT.

This clonotype was found a few times. The gene calls are TRBV29-1 and TRBJ2-3; D may be TRBD1 (6 bases). V lost 2 bases to trimming and J lost 13 bases, with 16 bases between them. This CDR3 has 12 amino acids. Per germline, CDR1 SQVTM and CDR2 ANQGSEA. The CDR3, as DNA: TGCAGCGTTGAACCGGGGACAAAAGTGGAGTATTTT. Its protein is CSVEPGTKVEYF.

This clonotype was seen a handful of times. This chain uses TRBV5-5 with TRBJ2-7; D may be TRBD1 or TRBD2 (5 bases each). Germline assignment: CDR1 SGHKS and CDR2 YYEKEE (reference sequence). CDR3 size: 14 residues. V lost 5 bases, J lost 2 bases, and 14 bases lay in between. The CDR3 loop reads CASRTGTGTYEQYF. DNA for the CDR3: TGTGCCAGCAGAACCGGGACGGGAACCTACGAGCAGTACTTC.

This rearrangement joins TRBV9 to TRBJ2-1, with a possible D match to TRBD2 (5 bases). The germline CDR1 and CDR2 sequences are SGDLS and YYNGEE. This CDR3 spans 15 amino acids. The V gene lost 4 bases and the J gene lost 0 bases, with 11 bases spanning the gap. CDR3 region: CASSLTGSSYNEQFF. DNA for the CDR3: TGTGCCAGCAGCTTAACGGGGAGCTCCTACAATGAGCAGTTCTTC. Supplemented by reference TRBV9 and TRBJ2-1, the full variable domain reads DSGVTQTPKHLITATGQRVTLRCSPRSGDLSVYWYQQSLDQGLQFLIQYYNGEERAKGNILERFSAQQFPDLHSELNLSSLELGDSALYFCASSLTGSSYNEQFFGPGTRLTVL.

Ten or more counts support this clonotype. The chain couples TRBV7-9 to TRBJ1-4; 7 bases are a match to TRBD1. V trimming: 4 bases; J trimming: 0 bases; junction bases outside the gene matches: 5. The CDR3 contains 16 residues. Germline V gene sequence: CDR1 SEHNR, CDR2 FQNEAQ (reference sequence). The CDR3 here is CASSSRQGPTNEKLFF. The CDR3 DNA follows: TGTGCCAGCAGCTCCCGACAGGGACCAACTAATGAAAAACTGTTTTTT.

This clonotype was recorded many times. The genes are TRBV5-8 and TRBJ2-3; possible D gene TRBD1, 5 bases. CDR3 length: 17 amino acids. Germline V gives CDR1 SGHTS, CDR2 YDEGEE. V was clipped by 4 bases and J by 1 base, with 19 bases between them. The DNA for the CDR3 is TGTGCCAGCAGCCTTGGGCAGGGTGGCCCTGGCACAGATACGCAGTATTTT. Translating it yields CASSLGQGGPGTDTQYF. Full variable domain (remainder filled in from reference TRBV5-8 and TRBJ2-3): EAGVTQSPTHLIKTRGQQATLRCSPISGHTSVYWYQQALGLGLQFLLWYDEGEERNRGNFPPRFSGRQFPNYSSELNVNALELEDSALYLCASSLGQGGPGTDTQYFGPGTRLTVL.

This clonotype was seen repeatedly, ten times or more. The CDR3 region has the DNA TGTGCCAGCAGCCCCCCGGACAGGGGGATGGAGACCCAGTACTTC. Protein: CASSPPDRGMETQYF. This chain links TRBV7-9 with TRBJ2-5; 10 bases fit TRBD1. CDR3 length: 15 amino acids. J gave up 5 bases and V 5 bases, and 8 bases lay outside the gene matches. Germline values: CDR1 SEHNR, CDR2 FQNEAQ (reference sequence).

This clonotype appeared many times. The genes are TRBV9 and TRBJ2-7; the match to TRBD1 covers 7 bases. The CDR3 totals 15 residues. V shed 0 bases and J 3 bases; nucleotides not matched to a gene: 6. Per germline, CDR1 SGDLS and CDR2 YYNGEE. CDR3 bases: TGTGCCAGCAGCGTAGGGGAAGGGGGCTTCTACGAGCAGTACTTC. It encodes CASSVGEGGFYEQYF.

This clonotype was recorded at least ten times. The V and J genes are TRBV7-2 and TRBJ2-3; tentatively, D is TRBD2 (6 bases). CDR3 size: 15 residues. CDR1 and CDR2 from the germline V gene are SGHTA and FQGNSA. Trimming left V 4 bases short and J 6 bases short, with 17 bases between. CDR3 nucleotides: TGTGCCAGCAGCTCCCTTGAGTTCCGGGGGGATACGCAGTATTTT. Amino acids: CASSSLEFRGDTQYF. The full variable domain, with the rest looked up from reference TRBV7-2 and TRBJ2-3, is GAGVSQSPSNKVTEKGKDVELRCDPISGHTALYWYRQSLGQGLEFLIYFQGNSAPDKSGLPSDRFSAERTGGSVSTLTIQRTQQEDSAVYLCASSSLEFRGDTQYFGPGTRLTVL.

The chain has TRBV29-1 and TRBJ2-7; TRBD1 aligns across 8 bases. The V gene's germline CDR1 is SQVTM and CDR2 ANQGSEA. After removal of 2 bases from V and 4 bases from J, the junction contained 4 bases not matched to a gene. This CDR3 contains 13 residues. CDR3 amino acids: CSVETGTGYEQYF. CDR3 sequence (DNA): TGCAGCGTTGAAACGGGGACAGGATACGAGCAGTACTTC.